Listed below are T cell receptor beta chains from one sample, sequenced in a study of T-cell memory formation after mild COVID-19. TCRdb fed the 5' RACE reads into MiXCR, producing one record per CDR3 protein. The sample has approximately 350,000 distinct CDR3 sequences; over 10% are singletons. The sample comprised PBMCs or a T cell subset sorted from them (not recorded which). These receptors came from a man younger than 35 who had mild COVID-19 (a few samples of this study predate the infection). Cell type and time point are not known. Each CDR3 is given with its conserved first and last residue. The D gene is left open where the match is weak. Not all rows give a size; the values are once, few, many and, for expanded clones, a class.

>many|TRBV12-3/TRBV12-4|TRBJ2-5|TRBD2
CASSLAGGEETQYF
TGTGCCAGCAGTTTAGCGGGGGGGGAGGAGACCCAGTACTTC
>many|TRBV7-9|TRBJ2-3|TRBD2
CASSLGPAGGTDTQYF
TGTGCCAGCAGCTTAGGCCCAGCGGGGGGGACAGATACGCAGTATTTT
>few|TRBV7-9|TRBJ1-4|-
CASSFSPSTNEKLFF
TGTGCCAGCAGCTTTTCCCCCTCAACTAATGAAAAACTGTTTTTT
>few|TRBV7-2|TRBJ2-3|-
CASRTRHVSSTDTQYF
TGTGCCAGCAGAACTCGACACGTTTCTAGCACAGATACGCAGTATTTT
>-|TRBV7-9|TRBJ1-4|-
CASTPGGGEKLFF
TGTGCCAGCACCCCTGGGGGAGGTGAAAAACTGTTTTTT
>few|TRBV20-1|TRBJ1-2|-
CSALGPDGYTF
TGCAGTGCCTTGGGGCCCGATGGCTACACCTTC
>few|TRBV5-1|TRBJ2-7|TRBD1
CASSPGGQFYEQYF
TGCGCCAGCTCCCCAGGGGGACAGTTCTACGAGCAGTACTTC
>few|TRBV19|TRBJ2-1|TRBD2
CASSWVAGGQDYNEQFF
TGTGCCAGTAGTTGGGTAGCGGGGGGCCAAGACTACAATGAGCAGTTCTTC
>few|TRBV6-5|TRBJ2-7|TRBD1
CARQLDRGWEQYF
TGTGCCAGACAGCTAGACAGGGGTTGGGAGCAGTACTTC
>-|TRBV4-1|TRBJ2-3|-
CASSQQARGFSTDTQYF
TGCGCCAGCAGCCAACAAGCGAGGGGATTTAGCACAGATACGCAGTATTTT
>-|TRBV11-1|TRBJ2-1|-
CASSSRFSANGGEQFF
TGTGCCAGCAGCTCTCGTTTTAGCGCCAACGGCGGTGAGCAGTTCTTC
>-|TRBV20-1|TRBJ1-5|-
CSARLYRGNQPQHF
TGCAGTGCTAGGCTATATCGCGGCAATCAGCCCCAGCATTTT
>-|TRBV2|TRBJ2-3|-
CASSGSPDTQYF
TGTGCCAGCAGTGGATCCCCAGATACGCAGTATTTT
>-|TRBV20-1|TRBJ2-2|-
CSARDLFSGSYTGELFF
TGCAGTGCTAGAGATTTGTTTTCAGGGTCGTACACCGGGGAGCTGTTTTTT
>-|TRBV5-6|TRBJ2-2|-
CASSRTEDTTWTGELFF
TGTGCCAGCAGCCGAACCGAGGACACCACTTGGACCGGGGAGCTGTTTTTT
>-|TRBV20-1|TRBJ2-3|-
CSATRQRRIDTQYF
TGCAGTGCAACTAGACAGCGCCGTATAGATACGCAGTATTTT
>few|TRBV4-2|TRBJ2-3|TRBD2
CASSQTSGGPDTQYF
TGTGCCAGCAGCCAAACTAGCGGGGGGCCAGATACGCAGTATTTT
>few|TRBV7-6|TRBJ2-7|TRBD1
CASSSGTGYFSYEQYF
TGTGCCAGCAGTTCCGGGACAGGGTACTTCTCCTACGAGCAGTACTTC
>-|TRBV28|TRBJ1-1|TRBD1
CASRTEGQGMNTEAFF
TGTGCCAGCAGGACAGAAGGACAGGGGATGAACACTGAAGCTTTCTTT
>few|TRBV7-2|TRBJ2-2|TRBD2
CASSQRGANTGELFF
TGTGCCAGCAGCCAGCGGGGGGCGAACACCGGGGAGCTGTTTTTT
>few|TRBV5-1|TRBJ2-5|TRBD2
CASSSQTSGQETQYF
TGCGCCAGCAGCAGCCAGACTAGCGGCCAAGAGACCCAGTACTTC
>-|TRBV28|TRBJ1-2|TRBD1
CASSPGQGDGYTF
TGTGCCAGCAGTCCAGGACAGGGCGATGGCTACACCTTC
>-|TRBV4-1|TRBJ1-4|-
CASSQVPGSNEKLFF
TGCGCCAGCAGCCAAGTTCCAGGGTCTAATGAAAAACTGTTTTTT
>few|TRBV18|TRBJ2-7|-
CASSPGVQELEQYF
TGTGCCAGCTCACCAGGGGTTCAGGAACTCGAGCAGTACTTC
>-|TRBV10-3|TRBJ2-7|-
CAIKFYPGLEYEQYF
TGTGCCATCAAGTTCTATCCGGGGTTGGAGTACGAGCAGTACTTC
>-|TRBV9|TRBJ1-2|-
CASSGTQYGYTF
TGTGCCAGCAGCGGAACCCAGTATGGCTACACCTTC
>few|TRBV12-3/TRBV12-4|TRBJ1-1|-
CASSLGGETEAFF
TGTGCCAGCAGTTTAGGGGGGGAGACTGAAGCTTTCTTT
>-|TRBV2|TRBJ2-2|TRBD2
CASSDTQGGSGGELFF
TGTGCCAGCAGTGATACGCAGGGAGGGAGTGGCGGGGAGCTGTTTTTT
>-|TRBV12-3/TRBV12-4|TRBJ2-3|TRBD2
CASSLWRGDRDTQYF
TGTGCCAGCAGTTTATGGCGGGGGGATCGAGATACGCAGTATTTT
>few|TRBV24-1|TRBJ2-5|TRBD1
CATSDSGTGGETQYF
TGTGCCACCAGTGATTCCGGGACAGGGGGGGAGACCCAGTACTTC
>few|TRBV5-1|TRBJ2-2|TRBD2
CASSYSGGPTGELFF
TGCGCCAGCAGCTACAGCGGGGGGCCCACCGGGGAGCTGTTTTTT
>few|TRBV15|TRBJ2-7|TRBD1
CATSRGQGNEQYF
TGTGCCACCAGCAGGGGACAGGGAAACGAGCAGTACTTC
>-|TRBV7-9|TRBJ1-1|-
CASSFPTARSTEAFF
TGTGCCAGCAGTTTCCCGACGGCCCGAAGCACTGAAGCTTTCTTT
>-|TRBV7-2|TRBJ2-1|TRBD2
CASSLNPRGGQNEQFF
TGTGCCAGCAGCTTAAACCCGCGGGGGGGCCAGAATGAGCAGTTCTTC
>few|TRBV5-1|TRBJ1-4|-
CASSLEGTVGEKLFF
TGCGCCAGCAGCTTGGAGGGGACGGTCGGGGAAAAACTGTTTTTT
>-|TRBV25-1|TRBJ2-3|TRBD2
CASAAGGRDTQYF
TGTGCCAGCGCCGCGGGGGGGAGGGATACGCAGTATTTT
>-|TRBV6-2/TRBV6-3|TRBJ2-7|TRBD2
CASRGTSGGAYEQYF
TGTGCCAGCAGAGGGACTAGCGGGGGAGCCTACGAGCAGTACTTC
>few|TRBV13|TRBJ1-1|TRBD1
CASSLVQGTTYEAFF
TGTGCCAGCAGCTTAGTACAGGGGACGACATATGAAGCTTTCTTT
>-|TRBV5-1|TRBJ2-7|-
CASSPTGHEQYF
TGCGCCAGCAGCCCTACAGGGCACGAGCAGTACTTC
>few|TRBV12-3/TRBV12-4|TRBJ1-5|TRBD1
CASSFQSGGEPQHF
TGTGCCAGCAGTTTCCAGTCAGGGGGCGAACCCCAGCATTTT
>few|TRBV20-1|TRBJ1-2|-
CSASDGAGYTF
TGCAGTGCTAGTGACGGCGCGGGCTACACCTTC
>few|TRBV29-1|TRBJ1-2|-
CSVGRFTGYGYTF
TGCAGCGTTGGTCGTTTCACAGGGTATGGCTACACCTTC
>many|TRBV5-1|TRBJ2-3|-
CASSLVGITDTQYF
TGCGCCAGCAGCTTGGTGGGAATCACAGATACGCAGTATTTT
>-|TRBV20-1|TRBJ2-1|TRBD2
CSAPRLAGASYNEQFF
TGCAGTGCTCCACGACTAGCGGGGGCCTCCTACAATGAGCAGTTCTTC
>-|TRBV5-4|TRBJ2-3|TRBD2
CASSISGGSDTQYF
TGTGCCAGCAGCATTAGCGGGGGCTCAGATACGCAGTATTTT
>-|TRBV4-1|TRBJ1-1|-
CASSQTRPRNTEAFF
TGCGCCAGCAGCCAAACCCGGCCTCGGAACACTGAAGCTTTCTTT